This TCR beta chain was obtained from a study of OX40 agonist ivuxolimab in advanced cancers. Study summary: Ivuxolimab is an agonistic anti-OX40 (CD134) antibody, and patients were treated with it. Findings and caveats of the study: The study did not work out the antigen specificity of the expanded peripheral T cells.

Details on this clone: Antigen unknown.

The CDR3 loop spans 17 amino acids. Germline V gives CDR1 SGHAT, CDR2 FQNNGV. V lost 1 base and J lost 2; bases outside the gene matches: 9. Measured with immunoSEQ multiplex PCR; TCRdb has only the in-frame clones, and not every one. The table has 15,000 to 20,000 clones, over 90% seen once. Sequencing was performed on CD4+ or CD8+ T cells sorted from blood, taken in a trial of the OX40 agonist ivuxolimab. The sequence derives from an adult with an advanced solid tumor such as melanoma, head and neck, liver or kidney cancer. This chain uses TRBV11-2 with TRBJ2-7; TRBD1 matches 9 bases. CDR3 nucleotides: TGTGCCAGCAGCTTAGTCTTCGGACAGGGGACCGCCTACGAGCAGTACTTC. It encodes CASSLVFGQGTAYEQYF.